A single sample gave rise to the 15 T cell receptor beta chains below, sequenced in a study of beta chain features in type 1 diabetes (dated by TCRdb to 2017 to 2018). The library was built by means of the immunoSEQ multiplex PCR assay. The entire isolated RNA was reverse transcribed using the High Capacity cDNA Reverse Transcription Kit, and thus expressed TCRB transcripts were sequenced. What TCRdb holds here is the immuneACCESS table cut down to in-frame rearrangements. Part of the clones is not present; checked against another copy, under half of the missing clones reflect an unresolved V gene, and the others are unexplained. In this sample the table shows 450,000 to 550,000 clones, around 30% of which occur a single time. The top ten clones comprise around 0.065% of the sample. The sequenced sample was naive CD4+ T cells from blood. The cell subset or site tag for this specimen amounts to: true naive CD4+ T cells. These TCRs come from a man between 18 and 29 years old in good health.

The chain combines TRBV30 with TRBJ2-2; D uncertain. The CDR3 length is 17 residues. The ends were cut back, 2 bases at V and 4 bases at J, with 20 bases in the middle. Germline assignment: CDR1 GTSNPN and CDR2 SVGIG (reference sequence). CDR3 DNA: TGTGCCTGGAGTCCCACCTCCCGGGTTCCATTCACCGGGGAGCTGTTTTTT. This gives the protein CAWSPTSRVPFTGELFF.

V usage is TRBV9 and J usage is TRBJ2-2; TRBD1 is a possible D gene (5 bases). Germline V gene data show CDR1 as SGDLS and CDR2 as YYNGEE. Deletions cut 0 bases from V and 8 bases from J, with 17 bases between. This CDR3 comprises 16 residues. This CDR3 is CASSVEGNRPRGELFF. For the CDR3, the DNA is TGTGCCAGCAGCGTAGAAGGAAACAGGCCCAGGGGGGAGCTGTTTTTT.

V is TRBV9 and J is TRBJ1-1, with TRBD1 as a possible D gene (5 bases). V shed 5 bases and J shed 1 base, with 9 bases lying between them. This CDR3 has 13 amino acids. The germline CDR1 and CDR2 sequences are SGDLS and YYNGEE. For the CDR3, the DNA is TGTGCCAGCAGTTTCGGACAGAACACTGAAGCTTTCTTT. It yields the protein CASSFGQNTEAFF.

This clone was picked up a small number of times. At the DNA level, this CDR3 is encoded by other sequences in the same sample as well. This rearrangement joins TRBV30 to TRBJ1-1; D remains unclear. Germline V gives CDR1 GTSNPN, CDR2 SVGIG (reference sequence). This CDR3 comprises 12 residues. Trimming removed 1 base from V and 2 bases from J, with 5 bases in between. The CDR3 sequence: CAWSGLNTEAFF. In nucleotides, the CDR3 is TGTGCCTGGAGTGGCTTAAACACTGAAGCTTTCTTT.

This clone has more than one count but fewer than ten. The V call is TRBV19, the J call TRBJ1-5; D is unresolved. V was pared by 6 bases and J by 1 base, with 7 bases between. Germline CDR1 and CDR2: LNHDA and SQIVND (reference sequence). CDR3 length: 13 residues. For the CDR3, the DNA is TGTGCCAGTAGGGGAACGAGCAATCAGCCCCAGCATTTT. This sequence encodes CASRGTSNQPQHF.

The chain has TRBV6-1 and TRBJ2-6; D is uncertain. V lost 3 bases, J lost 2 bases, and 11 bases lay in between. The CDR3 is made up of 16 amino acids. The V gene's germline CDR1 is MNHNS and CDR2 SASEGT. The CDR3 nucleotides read TGTGCCAGCAGTGATAACTTAAGGGCTGGGGCCAACGTCCTGACTTTC. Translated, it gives CASSDNLRAGANVLTF.

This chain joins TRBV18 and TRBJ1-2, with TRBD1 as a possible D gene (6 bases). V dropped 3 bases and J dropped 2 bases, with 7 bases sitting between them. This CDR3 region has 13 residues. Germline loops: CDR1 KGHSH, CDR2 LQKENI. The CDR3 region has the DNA TGTGCCAGCTCACCCGACAGGAACTATGGCTACACCTTC. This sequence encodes CASSPDRNYGYTF.

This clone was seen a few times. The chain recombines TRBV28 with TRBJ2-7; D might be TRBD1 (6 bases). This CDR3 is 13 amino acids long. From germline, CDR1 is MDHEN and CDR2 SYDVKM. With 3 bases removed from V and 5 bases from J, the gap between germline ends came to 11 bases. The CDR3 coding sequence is TGTGCCAGCAGTTTTTCAGGGGTGGACGAGCAGTACTTC. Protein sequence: CASSFSGVDEQYF.

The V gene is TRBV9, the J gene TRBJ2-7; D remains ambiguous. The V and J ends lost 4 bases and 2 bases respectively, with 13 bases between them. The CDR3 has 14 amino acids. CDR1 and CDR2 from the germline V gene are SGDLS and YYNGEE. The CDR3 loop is CASSLLPGTYEQYF. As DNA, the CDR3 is TGTGCCAGCAGCTTACTACCAGGTACCTACGAGCAGTACTTC. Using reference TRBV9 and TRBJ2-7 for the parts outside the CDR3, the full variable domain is DSGVTQTPKHLITATGQRVTLRCSPRSGDLSVYWYQQSLDQGLQFLIQYYNGEERAKGNILERFSAQQFPDLHSELNLSSLELGDSALYFCASSLLPGTYEQYFGPGTRLTVT.

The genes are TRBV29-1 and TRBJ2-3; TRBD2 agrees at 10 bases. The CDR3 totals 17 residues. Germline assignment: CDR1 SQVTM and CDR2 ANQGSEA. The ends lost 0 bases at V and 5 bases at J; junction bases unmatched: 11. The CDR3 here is CSVEESSGRGGRDTQYF. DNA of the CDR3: TGCAGCGTTGAAGAGTCTAGCGGGAGAGGGGGCCGAGATACGCAGTATTTT.

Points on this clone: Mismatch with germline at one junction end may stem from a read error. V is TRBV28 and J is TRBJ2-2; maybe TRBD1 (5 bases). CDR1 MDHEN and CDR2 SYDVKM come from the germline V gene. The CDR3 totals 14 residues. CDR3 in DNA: TGTGCCAGCAGTCCCGACAGCAACAGCGGGGAGCTGTTTTTT. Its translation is CASSPDSNSGELFF.

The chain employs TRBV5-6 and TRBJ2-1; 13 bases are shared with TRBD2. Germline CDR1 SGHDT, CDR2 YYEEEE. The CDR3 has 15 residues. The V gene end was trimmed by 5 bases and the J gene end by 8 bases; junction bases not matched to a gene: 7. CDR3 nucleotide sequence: TGTGCCAGCAGACCCGGGACTAGCGGGAACTATGAGCAGTTCTTC. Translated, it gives CASRPGTSGNYEQFF.

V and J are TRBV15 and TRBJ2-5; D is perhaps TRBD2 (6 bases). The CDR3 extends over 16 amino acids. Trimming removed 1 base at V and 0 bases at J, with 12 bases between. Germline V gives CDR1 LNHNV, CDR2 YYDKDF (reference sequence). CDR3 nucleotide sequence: TGTGCCACCAGCAGAGGGGCAGCGGGCTACCAAGAGACCCAGTACTTC. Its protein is CATSRGAAGYQETQYF. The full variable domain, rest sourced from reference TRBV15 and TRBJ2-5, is DAMVIQNPRYQVTQFGKPVTLSCSQTLNHNVMYWYQQKSSQAPKLLFHYYDKDFNNEADTPDNFQSRRPNTSFCFLDIRSPGLGDTAMYLCATSRGAAGYQETQYFGPGTRLLVL.

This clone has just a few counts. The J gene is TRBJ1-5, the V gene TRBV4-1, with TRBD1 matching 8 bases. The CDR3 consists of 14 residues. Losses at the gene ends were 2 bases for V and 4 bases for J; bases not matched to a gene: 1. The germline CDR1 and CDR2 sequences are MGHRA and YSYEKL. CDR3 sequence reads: CASSQRTGNQPQHF. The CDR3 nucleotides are TGCGCCAGCAGCCAACGGACAGGGAATCAGCCCCAGCATTTT.

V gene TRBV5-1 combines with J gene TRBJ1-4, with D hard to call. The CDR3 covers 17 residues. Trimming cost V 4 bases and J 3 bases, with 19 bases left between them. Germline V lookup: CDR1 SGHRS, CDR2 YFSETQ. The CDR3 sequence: CASSPGTVLAANEKLFF. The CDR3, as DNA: TGCGCCAGCAGCCCGGGAACCGTCCTCGCGGCTAATGAAAAACTGTTTTTT.